Listed below are T cell receptor beta chains from one sample, sequenced in a study of tumour-infiltrating T cells in Burkitt lymphoma. Assay: immunoSEQ multiplex PCR; the TCRdb copy retains only in-frame clones and omits some. The table shows about 2,200 clones, with over 12% occurring only once. Sequencing input: tumor tissue. The receptor source for this set is a human donor with Burkitt lymphoma. Both conserved end residues are part of each CDR3. D genes are given only for firm matches. Clone size is given for some rows only: seen once, a few or many times, or a class if the clone is expanded.

CDR3nt	CDR3aa	d_gene	abundance	v_gene	j_gene
TGTGCCATCGGAAGCGGAAATGAAAAACTGTTTTTT	CAIGSGNEKLFF	.	.	TRBV10-3	TRBJ1-4
TGTGCCAGCAGCCCCACCGCGGCAGGGCGAGACATTCAGTACTTC	CASSPTAAGRDIQYF	.	large	TRBV11-2	TRBJ2-4
TGTGCCAGCAGCCCCGAGGGGGCCTACGAGCAGTACTTC	CASSPEGAYEQYF	.	.	TRBV6-6	TRBJ2-7
TGTGCCAGCAGTGAAACACCTCCTCAGTACTTC	CASSETPPQYF	.	.	TRBV6-1	TRBJ2-7
TGTGCCAGCAGCCAAGGGACAGGGTTGCACGGGGAGCTGTTTTTT	CASSQGTGLHGELFF	TRBD1	.	TRBV11-3	TRBJ2-2
TGTGCCAGCAGCTTAGGGCAGGACACCTACGAGCAGTACTTC	CASSLGQDTYEQYF	.	few	TRBV7-9	TRBJ2-7
TGTGCCAGCAGCGTAGACCACGGGGCCATATATTTT	CASSVDHGAIYF	.	few	TRBV9	TRBJ1-3
TGTGCCAGCAGTTTGCGGACTAGCGGCCGAGGGGAGCAGTACTTC	CASSLRTSGRGEQYF	TRBD2	large	TRBV27	TRBJ2-7
TGTGCCAGCAGCCCCCTAGCGGGGCACTACGAGCAGTACTTC	CASSPLAGHYEQYF	TRBD2	.	TRBV7-6	TRBJ2-7
TGTGCCAGCAGCTTATCGGGTGAAAAACTGTTTTTT	CASSLSGEKLFF	.	few	TRBV11-2	TRBJ1-4
TGTGCCAGCAGCGTGACGGAATATACGCAGTATTTT	CASSVTEYTQYF	.	.	TRBV11-1	TRBJ2-3
TGTGCCATGAGGGCCGGGACTAGCGGGAAGAATGAGCAGTTCTTC	CAMRAGTSGKNEQFF	TRBD2	.	TRBV10-3	TRBJ2-1
TGCAGCGTTCCCCTACAGGGTGACGAGCAGTACTTC	CSVPLQGDEQYF	.	few	TRBV29-1	TRBJ2-7
TGTGCCAGCAGTCGTACAGGGGACGAAACTGAAGCTTTCTTT	CASSRTGDETEAFF	TRBD1	few	TRBV7-3	TRBJ1-1
TGCGCCAGCAGCTCCCCGGGACAGGGGGCCTACGAGCAGTACTTC	CASSSPGQGAYEQYF	TRBD1	few	TRBV5-1	TRBJ2-7
TGCGCCAGCAGATCTACAGGGGACAGCAATCAGCCCCAGCATTTT	CASRSTGDSNQPQHF	TRBD1	few	TRBV23-1	TRBJ1-5
TGTGCCACCAGCAGAGATCACTCGGCCGGGGAGCTGTTTTTT	CATSRDHSAGELFF	.	.	TRBV15	TRBJ2-2
TGTGCCAGCAGCCCCTCCGACAGGGGCTTCTACGAGCAGTACTTC	CASSPSDRGFYEQYF	TRBD1	.	TRBV7-2	TRBJ2-7
TGCGCCAGCAGCTTCCTGACAGGGGACAATGAGCAGTTCTTC	CASSFLTGDNEQFF	TRBD1	few	TRBV5-1	TRBJ2-1
TGCAGCGTTGTTGGCAGCGGCAACACAGATACGCAGTATTTT	CSVVGSGNTDTQYF	.	.	TRBV29-1	TRBJ2-3
TGTGCCAGCAGCCCCGGGACAGGGGGTGACGAGCAGTACTTC	CASSPGTGGDEQYF	TRBD1	once	TRBV9	TRBJ2-7
TGTGCCAGCAAGGACAGGGTGGGCACCGGGGAGCTGTTTTTT	CASKDRVGTGELFF	TRBD1	.	TRBV6-6	TRBJ2-2
TGTGCCAGTAGTGAGATTCCGGGAGATACGCAGTATTTT	CASSEIPGDTQYF	.	few	TRBV19	TRBJ2-3
TGTGCCAGCAGTCCCGGGGGAAGCACAGATACGCAGTATTTT	CASSPGGSTDTQYF	.	large	TRBV28	TRBJ2-3
TGTGCCAGCAGTTACGGGGGGTTGCGTGGCTACACCTTC	CASSYGGLRGYTF	.	few	TRBV6-6	TRBJ1-2
TGCGCCAGCAGCCATAGCGGGGGGGAAGAGACCCAGTACTTC	CASSHSGGEETQYF	TRBD2	.	TRBV5-1	TRBJ2-5
TGTGCCAGCAGCGTAGCAGAGCGGGGGGGCCTTAGCCATGAGCAGTTCTTC	CASSVAERGGLSHEQFF	TRBD2	few	TRBV9	TRBJ2-1
TGCGCCAGCAGCTCCGGTCGGCGGGGTCTAGAGACCCAGTACTTC	CASSSGRRGLETQYF	.	.	TRBV5-1	TRBJ2-5
TGTGCCAGCAGCCCCCAAACGAGGACTAGCGGGCGAGAGACCCAGTACTTC	CASSPQTRTSGRETQYF	TRBD2	.	TRBV7-2	TRBJ2-5
TGTGCCAGCAGCTTAGAGGCTAGAATCCTTGGTGAGACCCAGTACTTC	CASSLEARILGETQYF	.	large	TRBV7-2	TRBJ2-5
TGTGCCAGCAGTTCGGGAGGCGGGGGTCAGCCCCAGCATTTT	CASSSGGGGQPQHF	.	.	TRBV6-5	TRBJ1-5
TGTGCCACCAGCAGATCCCGGGGGGGGACCTACGAGCAGTACTTC	CATSRSRGGTYEQYF	TRBD2	.	TRBV15	TRBJ2-7
TGTGCCAGCAGCTCGATCCAGGACAGGCTTAGCTCCTACAATGAGCAGTTCTTC	CASSSIQDRLSSYNEQFF	TRBD1	few	TRBV7-9	TRBJ2-1
TGCGCCAGCAGACGGAGCGGGGAGCTGTTTTTT	CASRRSGELFF	.	few	TRBV5-1	TRBJ2-2
TGTGCCAGCAGTGATGGCACAGGGGGCTCTCGTAACACTGAAGCTTTCTTT	CASSDGTGGSRNTEAFF	TRBD1	.	TRBV6-1	TRBJ1-1
TGTGCCAGCAGTTTTTCCCTAGCGGTCCGGGAGCAGTACTTC	CASSFSLAVREQYF	TRBD2	few	TRBV27	TRBJ2-7
TGTGCCAGCAGCTACAGTTGGGACTACCAAGAGACCCAGTACTTC	CASSYSWDYQETQYF	.	large	TRBV7-9	TRBJ2-5
TGTGCCAGCAACCGGGACCGAGTTTCCTACGAGCAGTACTTC	CASNRDRVSYEQYF	.	.	TRBV14	TRBJ2-7
TGTGCCTGGAGTGAGGGGACTTATGAAAAACTGTTTTTT	CAWSEGTYEKLFF	.	.	TRBV30	TRBJ1-4
TGTGCCAGCCGTCGGGGGAGCTCCTACAATGAGCAGTTCTTC	CASRRGSSYNEQFF	.	.	TRBV5-4	TRBJ2-1
TGCGCCAGCAGCTTATACCCGCCCGCGGCAGGTTCGAATGAAAAACTGTTTTTT	CASSLYPPAAGSNEKLFF	.	.	TRBV5-1	TRBJ1-4
TGCGCCAGCAACCAACGGACAGGGGGCGGAGAGACCCAGTACTTC	CASNQRTGGGETQYF	TRBD1	.	TRBV5-1	TRBJ2-5
TGTGCCAGCACCCCGACCGGGCCACTTTCACCCCTCCACTTT	CASTPTGPLSPLHF	.	.	TRBV25-1	TRBJ1-6
TGCGCCAGCAGCGTGGCTGGGGCCAACGTCCTGACTTTC	CASSVAGANVLTF	.	once	TRBV5-1	TRBJ2-6
TGTGCCAGCAGAACCGGGACAAGCGACGCCGGGGAGCTGTTTTTT	CASRTGTSDAGELFF	.	few	TRBV6-5	TRBJ2-2
TGTGCCAGCAGCTCCCCCGGGACATCCACGATATCTTTCTTT	CASSSPGTSTISFF	.	few	TRBV11-2	TRBJ1-1
TGTGCCAGCAGTGGTGGGGAACGAAAACTGTTTTTT	CASSGGERKLFF	.	.	TRBV28	TRBJ1-4
TGTGCCAGCTCACCACCGGGACTAGAGGCCACAGATACGCAGTATTTT	CASSPPGLEATDTQYF	TRBD2	few	TRBV18	TRBJ2-3
TGCGCCAGCGGGACCCACAGTGTCCAAGAGACCCAGTACTTC	CASGTHSVQETQYF	.	.	TRBV4-1	TRBJ2-5
TGCGCCAGCAAAACCGGGACGGAGTTATATGGCTACACCTTC	CASKTGTELYGYTF	.	few	TRBV5-1	TRBJ1-2
TGTGCCAGCAGCCGGGACAGGGGTAGCACAGATACGCAGTATTTT	CASSRDRGSTDTQYF	.	.	TRBV21-1	TRBJ2-3
TGTGCCAGCAGCTTGACAGGGGGAGATGAGCAGTTCTTC	CASSLTGGDEQFF	TRBD1	few	TRBV11-3	TRBJ2-1